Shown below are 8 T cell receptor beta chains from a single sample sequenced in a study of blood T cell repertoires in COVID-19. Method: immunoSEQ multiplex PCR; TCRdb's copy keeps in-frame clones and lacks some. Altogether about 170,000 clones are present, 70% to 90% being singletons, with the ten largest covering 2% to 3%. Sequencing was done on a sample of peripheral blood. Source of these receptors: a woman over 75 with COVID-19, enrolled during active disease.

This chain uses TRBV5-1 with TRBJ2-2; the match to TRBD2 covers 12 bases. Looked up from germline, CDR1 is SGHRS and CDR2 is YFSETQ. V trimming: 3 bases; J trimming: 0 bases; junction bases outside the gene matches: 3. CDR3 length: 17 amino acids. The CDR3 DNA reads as TGCGCCAGCAGCTCGGGACTAGCGGGCCCGAACACCGGGGAGCTGTTTTTT. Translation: CASSSGLAGPNTGELFF.

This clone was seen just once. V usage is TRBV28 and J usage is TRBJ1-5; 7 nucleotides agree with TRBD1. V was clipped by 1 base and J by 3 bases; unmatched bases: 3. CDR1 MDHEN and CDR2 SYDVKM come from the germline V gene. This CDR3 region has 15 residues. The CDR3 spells CASSLLGQNNQPQHF. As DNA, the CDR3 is TGTGCCAGCAGTTTATTGGGACAGAACAATCAGCCCCAGCATTTT.

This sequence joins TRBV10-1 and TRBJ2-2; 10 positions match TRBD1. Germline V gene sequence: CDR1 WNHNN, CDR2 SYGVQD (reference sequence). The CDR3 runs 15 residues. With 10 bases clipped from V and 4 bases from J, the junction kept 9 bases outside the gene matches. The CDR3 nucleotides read TGCGCCACCAGAGGTTGGACAGGGGGCACCGGGGAGCTGTTTTTT. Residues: CATRGWTGGTGELFF.

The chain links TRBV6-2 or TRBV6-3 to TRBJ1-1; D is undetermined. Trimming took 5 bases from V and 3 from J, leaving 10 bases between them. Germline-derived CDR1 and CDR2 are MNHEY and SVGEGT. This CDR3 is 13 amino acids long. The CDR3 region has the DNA TGTGCCAGCAGTCTCGTGGGAGACACTGAAGCTTTCTTT. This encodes CASSLVGDTEAFF.

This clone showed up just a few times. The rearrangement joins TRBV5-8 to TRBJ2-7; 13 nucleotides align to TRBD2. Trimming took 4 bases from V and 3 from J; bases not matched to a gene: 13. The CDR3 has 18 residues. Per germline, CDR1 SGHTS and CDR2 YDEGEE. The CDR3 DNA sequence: TGTGCCAGCAGCCTGGCGGGGGGACTAGCGGGAACCTACTACGAGCAGTACTTC. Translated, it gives CASSLAGGLAGTYYEQYF.

DNA of the CDR3: TGCGCCAGCAGCTTGGTGGTCCAGGGGGCGTTTGAGGGAGATACGCAGTATTTT. This encodes CASSLVVQGAFEGDTQYF. The chain has TRBV5-1 and TRBJ2-3, with TRBD1 identical over 8 bases. The CDR3 contains 18 residues. The V gene's germline CDR1 is SGHRS and CDR2 YFSETQ. The V gene end was trimmed by 0 bases and the J gene end by 5 bases; junction bases not matched to a gene: 14.

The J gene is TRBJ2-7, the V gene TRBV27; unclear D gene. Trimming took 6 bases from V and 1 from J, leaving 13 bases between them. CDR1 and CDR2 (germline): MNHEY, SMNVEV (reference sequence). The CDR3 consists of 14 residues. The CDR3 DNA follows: TGTGCCAGCAGGCCTCAAAGCGAATCCTACGAGCAGTACTTC. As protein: CASRPQSESYEQYF.

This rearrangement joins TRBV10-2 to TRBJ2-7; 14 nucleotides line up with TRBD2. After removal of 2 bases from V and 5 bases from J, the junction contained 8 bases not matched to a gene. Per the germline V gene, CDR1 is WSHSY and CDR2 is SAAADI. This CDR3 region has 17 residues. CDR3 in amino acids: CASSEPNRGLAGDEQYF. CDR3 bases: TGCGCCAGCAGTGAGCCTAACCGGGGACTAGCGGGAGACGAGCAGTACTTC.